This T cell receptor beta chain comes out of a study of Ad26.COV2.S vaccination and SARS-CoV-2 variants. The sample's treatment: some 19 received Ad26.COV2.S at low or high dose, single or two shots; 5 received placebo; per-sample allocation not given. Day 63 after the first injection of vaccine or placebo was the sampling time. J gave up 3 bases and V 0 bases, and 5 bases lay outside the gene matches. Germline CDR1 reads SGDLS; CDR2 reads YYNGEE. The CDR3 length is 16 residues. Only in-frame clones appear in the TCRdb table, and some are missing; sequencing was by immunoSEQ multiplex PCR. The sample has some 410,000 clones, over 80% seen once.

The sample here was peripheral blood, taken in a trial of Ad26.COV2.S vaccine versus placebo. The J gene is TRBJ2-3, the V gene TRBV9; 9 nucleotides agree with TRBD2. This clonotype was obtained from a person between 18 and 59 years old who received the Ad26.COV2.S COVID-19 vaccine or a placebo. The DNA of the CDR3 is TGTGCCAGCAGCGTAGAGCCAGCGGGGGGAACAGATACGCAGTATTTT. This gives the protein CASSVEPAGGTDTQYF. Drawing the rest from reference TRBV9 and TRBJ2-3, the complete variable domain is DSGVTQTPKHLITATGQRVTLRCSPRSGDLSVYWYQQSLDQGLQFLIQYYNGEERAKGNILERFSAQQFPDLHSELNLSSLELGDSALYFCASSVEPAGGTDTQYFGPGTRLTVL.